The 29 T cell receptor beta chains presented below share a single source sample, sequenced in a study of control samples from healthy donors and cancer patients. Sequenced by immunoSEQ multiplex PCR; TCRdb stores in-frame clones only, minus some. The sample shows 150,000 to 200,000 clones, about nine tenths of them seen only once. The specimen was blood. The receptors originated from a woman aged 35 to 49 in good health.

The chain employs TRBV5-1 and TRBJ2-3; unclear D gene. Trimming took off 0 bases at V and 9 bases at J, with 11 bases between the two ends. The CDR3 sequence is 13 residues long. Germline V gene data show CDR1 as SGHRS and CDR2 as YFSETQ. This CDR3 reads CASSLANEETQYF. The CDR3 nucleotides read TGCGCCAGCAGCTTGGCCAATGAGGAAACGCAGTATTTT.

The chain employs TRBV4-1 and TRBJ2-2, with TRBD1 identical over 8 bases. Germline trimming cut 6 bases from V and 5 bases from J; bases unmatched to any gene: 11. CDR3 size: 16 residues. Germline values: CDR1 MGHRA, CDR2 YSYEKL. In DNA form, the CDR3 reads TGCGCCAGCAGACCAGGTAGGGGACAGGCGACCGGGGAGCTGTTTTTT. This gives the protein CASRPGRGQATGELFF.

The V and J genes are TRBV15 and TRBJ1-2; D is ambiguous. The CDR3 loop spans 19 amino acids. CDR1 LNHNV and CDR2 YYDKDF come from the germline V gene (reference sequence). Trimming removed 0 bases from V and 2 bases from J, with 22 bases in between. CDR3 DNA sequence: TGTGCCACCAGCAGAGAGGTCCACTCAATAACAGAAACAAACTATGGCTACACCTTC. Its translation is CATSREVHSITETNYGYTF.

V is TRBV25-1 and J is TRBJ2-7, with TRBD1 as a possible D gene (5 bases). Germline V lookup: CDR1 MGHDK, CDR2 SYGVNS. The length of the CDR3 is 15 residues. V gave up 1 base and J gave up 3 bases, with 13 bases separating them. The DNA of the CDR3 is TGTGCCAGCAGTGAATTGTTAGGGGATGGCTACGAGCAGTACTTC. It specifies CASSELLGDGYEQYF.

V usage is TRBV9 and J usage is TRBJ2-1, with D perhaps assigned TRBD1 or TRBD2 (6 bases each). The CDR3 runs 15 residues. Germline CDR1 SGDLS, CDR2 YYNGEE. V shed 0 bases and J shed 7 bases, with 14 bases lying between them. The CDR3 coding sequence is TGTGCCAGCAGCGTAGCTGCCGGGGGCATTAATGAGCAGTTCTTC. It encodes CASSVAAGGINEQFF.

The gene calls are TRBV27 and TRBJ1-1; a possible D gene is TRBD1 (5 bases). CDR3 length: 14 residues. With 6 bases removed from V and 5 bases from J, the gap between germline ends came to 16 bases. The germline gives CDR1 MNHEY, CDR2 SMNVEV (reference sequence). This chain's CDR3 is CASRLQGGWTEAFF. CDR3 sequence (DNA): TGTGCCAGCAGGCTCCAGGGCGGGTGGACTGAAGCTTTCTTT.

The chain links TRBV5-5 to TRBJ1-1; D call uncertain. Trimming removed 0 bases at V and 4 bases at J, with 10 bases between. The germline gives CDR1 SGHKS, CDR2 YYEKEE (reference sequence). The CDR3 is 14 amino acids. This chain's CDR3 is CASSLEDFRTEAFF. For the CDR3, the DNA is TGTGCCAGCAGCTTGGAGGATTTTCGCACTGAAGCTTTCTTT.

The chain is built from TRBV14 and TRBJ1-2; no firm D call. Trimming cost V 6 bases and J 4 bases, with 6 bases left between them. Germline assignment: CDR1 SGHDN and CDR2 FVKESK. The CDR3 consists of 11 residues. The CDR3 coding sequence is TGTGCCAGCAGTAATGTCTATGGCTACACCTTC. Its translation is CASSNVYGYTF.

Turning to this clone: The sample has other DNA sequences that encode this CDR3 too. The chain links TRBV4-1 to TRBJ1-5, with D hard to call. The V end was cut by 0 bases, the J end by 3 bases, with 3 bases between. Per the germline V gene, CDR1 is MGHRA and CDR2 is YSYEKL. This CDR3 comprises 13 residues. CDR3 DNA: TGCGCCAGCAGCCAAGAGGTCAATCAGCCCCAGCATTTT. Translation: CASSQEVNQPQHF.

This clone was counted a few times. This chain connects TRBV4-1 to TRBJ1-5; D is possibly TRBD1 (5 bases). Looked up from germline, CDR1 is MGHRA and CDR2 is YSYEKL. The CDR3 runs 17 residues. V lost 1 base and J 0 bases, leaving 13 bases between the germline ends. The CDR3 DNA reads TGCGCCAGCAGCCAAGCCAGGACACAAGATAGCAATCAGCCCCAGCATTTT. This sequence encodes CASSQARTQDSNQPQHF.

This chain connects TRBV4-2 to TRBJ2-3; D might be TRBD2 (5 bases). Germline V CDR1 and CDR2: LGHNA, YNFKEQ. CDR3 length equals 15 residues. With 6 bases removed from V and 5 bases from J, the gap between germline ends came to 18 bases. The CDR3 DNA is TGTGCCAGCAGGGATCGGGATCCCTCATTAGATACGCAGTATTTT. Translating it yields CASRDRDPSLDTQYF.

The chain joins TRBV2 to TRBJ2-7; tentative D call: TRBD1 (6 bases). With 5 bases removed from V and 4 bases from J, the gap between germline ends came to 12 bases. Germline lookup yields CDR1 SNHLY and CDR2 FYNNEI. This CDR3 spans 13 amino acids. CDR3 sequence (DNA): TGTGCCAGCAGTATAAGTACAGGGTACGAGCAGTACTTC. As protein: CASSISTGYEQYF.

The genes are TRBV13 and TRBJ2-2, with D perhaps TRBD1 (5 bases). Germline CDR1 PRHDT, CDR2 FYEKMQ (reference sequence). Deletions cut 10 bases from V and 1 base from J, with 10 bases between. The CDR3 has 13 residues. CDR3 sequence (DNA): TGTGCCACCCCGACAGAGAACACCGGGGAGCTGTTTTTT. Translated: CATPTENTGELFF.

This chain joins TRBV7-9 and TRBJ1-1, with D hard to call. This CDR3 comprises 14 residues. V lost 3 bases, J lost 1 base, and 9 bases lay in between. Looked up from germline, CDR1 is SEHNR and CDR2 is FQNEAQ (reference sequence). CDR3 bases: TGTGCCAGCAGCTTCGCCGGAGAGAACACTGAAGCTTTCTTT. Its protein is CASSFAGENTEAFF.

Within the sample, this clone is medium-sized. The CDR3 DNA reads TGTGCCAGCAGTGAAGAAGTTGGGGAAAAACTGTTTTTT. Translated: CASSEEVGEKLFF. The chain has TRBV2 and TRBJ1-4; D gene uncertain. Trimming removed 1 base at V and 8 bases at J, with 8 bases between. CDR1 and CDR2 (germline): SNHLY, FYNNEI. The CDR3 consists of 13 residues.

The chain has TRBV7-2 and TRBJ1-2; D gene uncertain. CDR1 SGHTA and CDR2 FQGNSA come from the germline V gene. The CDR3 consists of 11 residues. V lost 5 bases to trimming and J lost 13 bases, with 14 bases between them. The DNA of the CDR3 is TGTGCCAGCAGCAAAAGCGGGGAGGGCACCTTC. Its translation is CASSKSGEGTF. Filled out from reference TRBV7-2 and TRBJ1-2, the complete variable domain reads GAGVSQSPSNKVTEKGKDVELRCDPISGHTALYWYRQSLGQGLEFLIYFQGNSAPDKSGLPSDRFSAERTGGSVSTLTIQRTQQEDSAVYLCASSKSGEGTFGSGTRLTVV.

The rearrangement links TRBV2 to TRBJ1-1; D not certain. Germline loops: CDR1 SNHLY, CDR2 FYNNEI. V lost 5 bases and J 2 bases, leaving 6 bases between the germline ends. This CDR3 is 12 amino acids long. The chain's CDR3 is CASSPSNTEAFF. In nucleotides, the CDR3 is TGTGCCAGCAGTCCTTCCAACACTGAAGCTTTCTTT.

The chain couples TRBV5-1 to TRBJ2-5; D uncertain. V dropped 1 base and J dropped 1 base, with 8 bases sitting between them. From germline, CDR1 is SGHRS and CDR2 YFSETQ. The CDR3 covers 14 residues. The CDR3 region has the DNA TGCGCCAGCAGCTTGTTAACAGCCCAAGAGACCCAGTACTTC. This sequence encodes CASSLLTAQETQYF.

The chain couples TRBV15 to TRBJ1-4; 9 bases map to TRBD1. With 0 bases clipped from V and 7 bases from J, the junction kept 12 bases outside the gene matches. Germline V gene data show CDR1 as LNHNV and CDR2 as YYDKDF (reference sequence). The CDR3 length is 18 residues. The CDR3 here is CATSREPGQGEGGEKLFF. For the CDR3, the DNA is TGTGCCACCAGCAGAGAACCGGGACAGGGTGAAGGGGGTGAAAAACTGTTTTTT. The variable domain in full, with the rest retrieved from reference TRBV15 and TRBJ1-4, is DAMVIQNPRYQVTQFGKPVTLSCSQTLNHNVMYWYQQKSSQAPKLLFHYYDKDFNNEADTPDNFQSRRPNTSFCFLDIRSPGLGDTAMYLCATSREPGQGEGGEKLFFGSGTQLSVL.

The rearrangement links TRBV10-1 to TRBJ1-5; no clear D gene. This CDR3 region has 12 residues. CDR1 is WNHNN, CDR2 SYGVQD, per germline (reference sequence). The ends were cut back, 0 bases at V and 6 bases at J, with 3 bases in the middle. The CDR3 here is CASSESTQPQHF. In nucleotides, the CDR3 is TGCGCCAGCAGTGAGTCGACTCAGCCCCAGCATTTT.

This clone was observed a handful of times. This chain joins TRBV4-1 and TRBJ1-4, with D possibly TRBD1 on 5 matching bases. The CDR3 totals 16 residues. CDR1 and CDR2 from the germline V gene are MGHRA and YSYEKL. V gave up 4 bases and J gave up 10 bases, with 22 bases separating them. CDR3 sequence (DNA): TGCGCCAGCAGCCCAAAGGCCGGGGCGAACGGGCGAAAACTGTTTTTT. This codes for CASSPKAGANGRKLFF.

This clone was recorded once. The rearrangement uses TRBV2 and TRBJ2-7, with D perhaps matching TRBD1 (5 bases). Germline V lookup: CDR1 SNHLY, CDR2 FYNNEI. Trimming cost V 6 bases and J 7 bases, with 13 bases left between them. There are 12 residues in the CDR3. CDR3 nucleotide sequence: TGTGCCAGCAGCCTCGACAGAAGAGAGCAGTACTTC. It is translated as CASSLDRREQYF. Based on the CDR3 plus reference TRBV2 and TRBJ2-7, the full variable domain is EPEVTQTPSHQVTQMGQEVILRCVPISNHLYFYWYRQILGQKVEFLVSFYNNEISEKSEIFDDQFSVERPDGSNFTLKIRSTKLEDSAMYFCASSLDRREQYFGPGTRLTVT.

This chain connects TRBV19 to TRBJ2-2; D is perhaps TRBD1 or TRBD2 (5 bases each). This CDR3 contains 14 residues. In germline, CDR1 is LNHDA, CDR2 SQIVND (reference sequence). Trimming shortened V by 6 bases and J by 4 bases, and 12 bases separated the two germline ends. The CDR3 is CASRGVGGTGELFF. CDR3 bases: TGTGCCAGTAGGGGGGTCGGAGGCACCGGGGAGCTGTTTTTT. The complete variable domain, with remaining parts taken from reference TRBV19 and TRBJ2-2, reads DGGITQSPKYLFRKEGQNVTLSCEQNLNHDAMYWYRQDPGQGLRLIYYSQIVNDFQKGDIAEGYSVSREKKESFPLTVTSAQKNPTAFYLCASRGVGGTGELFFGEGSRLTVL.

This clone was seen a single time. The chain couples TRBV5-6 to TRBJ2-7; no firm D call. This CDR3 is 15 amino acids long. Trimming shortened V by 0 bases and J by 3 bases, and 13 bases separated the two germline ends. Germline V gene data show CDR1 as SGHDT and CDR2 as YYEEEE. The CDR3 DNA sequence: TGTGCCAGCAGCTTGGGGCTATCGGAGTACTACGAGCAGTACTTC. Amino acids: CASSLGLSEYYEQYF.

J is TRBJ2-7 and V is TRBV6-6, with D perhaps TRBD2 (5 bases). Germline CDR1 reads MNHNY; CDR2 reads SVGAGI (reference sequence). This CDR3 region has 13 residues. V lost 6 bases and J 1 base, leaving 10 bases between the germline ends. Here the CDR3 DNA reads TGTGCCAGCAGCATAGCGCTTTCCTACGAGCAGTACTTC. Protein product: CASSIALSYEQYF.

The chain links TRBV18 to TRBJ2-5, with 7 nucleotides matching TRBD2. V was pared by 2 bases and J by 1 base, with 7 bases of the junction left unmatched. Germline V gene lookup returns CDR1 KGHSH and CDR2 LQKENI. The CDR3 sequence is 16 residues long. CDR3 nucleotide sequence: TGTGCCAGCTCACCAAGAATTGGCGGGGGCCAAGAGACCCAGTACTTC. Translated: CASSPRIGGGQETQYF.

The chain uses TRBV6-6 and TRBJ1-6, with D possibly TRBD1 on 6 matching bases. CDR1 is MNHNY, CDR2 SVGAGI, per germline (reference sequence). The CDR3 runs 20 residues. Trimming cost V 8 bases and J 0 bases, with 26 bases left between them. The CDR3 loop reads CASRRGGSVFPSSYNSPLHF. CDR3 bases: TGTGCCAGCCGTCGCGGGGGCAGTGTTTTTCCGAGCTCCTATAATTCACCCCTCCACTTT.

V is TRBV2 and J is TRBJ1-2, with D possibly being TRBD1 (6 bases). Germline CDR1 reads SNHLY; CDR2 reads FYNNEI. V lost 2 bases, J lost 5 bases, and 24 bases lay in between. The length of the CDR3 is 18 residues. The CDR3 region is CASSERGAPFGRVYGYTF. The CDR3 region has the DNA TGTGCCAGCAGTGAAAGGGGGGCCCCCTTTGGACGCGTATATGGCTACACCTTC.

J is TRBJ2-6 and V is TRBV6-1, with 8 bases that match TRBD1. The V gene's germline CDR1 is MNHNS and CDR2 SASEGT. There are 17 residues in the CDR3. With 2 bases clipped from V and 0 bases from J, the junction kept 3 bases outside the gene matches. Written as DNA, the CDR3 is TGTGCCAGCAGTGAACAGGGGGCAAGCTCTGGGGCCAACGTCCTGACTTTC. It codes for CASSEQGASSGANVLTF.